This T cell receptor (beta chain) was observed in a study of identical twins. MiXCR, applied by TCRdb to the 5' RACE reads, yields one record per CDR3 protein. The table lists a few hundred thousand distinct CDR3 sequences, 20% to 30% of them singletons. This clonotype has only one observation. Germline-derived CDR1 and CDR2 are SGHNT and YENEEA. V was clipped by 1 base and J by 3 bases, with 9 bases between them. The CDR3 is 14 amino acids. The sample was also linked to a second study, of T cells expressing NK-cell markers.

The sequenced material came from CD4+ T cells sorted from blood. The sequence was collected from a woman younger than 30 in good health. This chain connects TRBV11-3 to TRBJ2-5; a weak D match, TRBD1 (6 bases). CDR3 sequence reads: CASSLVWTEETQYF. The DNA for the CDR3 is TGTGCCAGCAGCTTAGTATGGACAGAAGAGACCCAGTACTTC.